Below, 10 T cell receptor beta chains from the same sample are listed, as sequenced in a study of T cells in women clearing cervical HPV infection. Profiling relied on immunoSEQ multiplex PCR, and the TCRdb table lists in-frame clones only, not all of them. Its listing shows about 14,000 clones. Material: blood buffy coat. Receptor source: a woman aged 18-70 years with a cervical HPV16 infection that either progressed to CIN3+ or cleared (not recorded which).

As to this clone: The DNA ends 3 residues before the CDR3 does, and the rest of the CDR3 is filled in from the germline J gene. This chain uses TRBV5-5 with TRBJ1-4; 9 bases are shared with TRBD1. This CDR3 has 15 amino acids. Germline CDR1 reads SGHKS; CDR2 reads YYEKEE (reference sequence). V shed 1 base and J 8 bases; nucleotides not matched to a gene: 6. CDR3 protein: CASSLPGQGTEKLFF. The DNA read from the CDR3 is TGTGCCAGCAGCTTGCCCGGACAGGGGACCGAAAAA.

Regarding this clone: The sequenced fragment ends 3 residues before the CDR3 boundary, so the rest is inferred from the germline J gene. The V gene is TRBV10-3, the J gene TRBJ2-1; 7 bases match TRBD1. The CDR3 covers 18 residues. Germline loops: CDR1 ENHRY, CDR2 SYGVKD. V was clipped by 5 bases and J by 5 bases; unmatched bases: 18. This chain's CDR3 is CAISPDRFGRWGNNEQFF. The covered CDR3 bases are TGTGCCATCAGTCCGGACAGGTTTGGGCGATGGGGAAACAATGAG.

With regard to this clone: The CDR3 goes on 3 residues after the read ends, and that part is filled in from the germline J gene. This sample also contains other DNA sequences that code for the same CDR3. The chain is built from TRBV19 and TRBJ2-3; D unresolved. Per germline, CDR1 LNHDA and CDR2 SQIVND (reference sequence). The CDR3 consists of 15 residues. CDR3 protein: CASSILADSNQPQYF. The covered CDR3 bases are TGTGCCAGTAGTATCTTGGCGGATAGCAATCAGCCG.

About this clone itself: From the germline J gene comes the end of the CDR3, since the read stops 3 residues before it. V is TRBV6-2 or TRBV6-3 and J is TRBJ2-3; no reliable D call. Germline V CDR1 and CDR2: MNHEY, SVGEGT. CDR3 length: 12 residues. The DNA read from the CDR3 is TGTGCCAGCAGCATCAATCAGGAGACG. Amino acid sequence: CASSINQET. The whole CDR3 protein is CASSINQETQYF.

Details on this clone: The DNA ends 3 residues before the CDR3 does, and the rest of the CDR3 is filled in from the germline J gene. The chain couples TRBV2 to TRBJ1-2; 7 bases agree with TRBD1. The V segment lost 5 bases and the J segment 3 bases; nucleotides outside the gene matches: 3. CDR3 length: 13 residues. Germline V gives CDR1 SNHLY, CDR2 FYNNEI. The part of the CDR3 DNA that was read is TGTGCCAGCAGTCGGCAGGGGGACTATGGC. Protein: CASSRQGDYG. The CDR3, in full, reads CASSRQGDYGYTF.

With regard to this clone: The CDR3 end lies 3 residues beyond the end of the read and is filled in from the germline J gene. The V gene is TRBV5-1, the J gene TRBJ1-2; 9 bases map to TRBD1. Trimming cost V 4 bases and J 2 bases; bases outside gene matches: 9. The CDR3 contains 16 residues. Per germline, CDR1 SGHRS and CDR2 YFSETQ. The covered CDR3 bases are TGCGCCAGCAGCCTCCGAACGGGACAGGGAAACTATGGC. Encoded protein: CASSLRTGQGNYG. The whole CDR3 region reads CASSLRTGQGNYGYTF.

As regards this clone: The read ends 3 residues shy of where the CDR3 ends; the end is completed using the germline J gene. V usage is TRBV7-2 and J usage is TRBJ1-2; a possible D gene is TRBD1 (5 bases). Per the germline V gene, CDR1 is SGHTA and CDR2 is FQGNSA. The CDR3 sequence is 13 residues long. The sequenced CDR3 bases are TGTGCCAGCAGCGTCGAGAGGAGGGGCGAC. It codes for CASSVERRGD. The complete CDR3 sequence is CASSVERRGDYTF.

With regard to this clone: The read terminates 3 residues before the CDR3 end, so the remaining end is supplied by the germline J gene. J is TRBJ1-2 and V is TRBV7-2; 9 bases are a match to TRBD1. CDR3 length: 14 amino acids. Germline lookup yields CDR1 SGHTA and CDR2 FQGNSA. The junction had 5 bases not matched to a gene; V was cut back by 2 bases and J by 7 bases. The CDR3 bases that were read are TGTGCCAGCAGCTTACGGACAGGGGAGGGTGGC. Translation gives CASSLRTGEGG. The whole CDR3 region reads CASSLRTGEGGYTF.

Concerning this clone: The read ends 3 residues early relative to the CDR3; the germline J gene fills the gap. The V call is TRBV12-5, the J call TRBJ2-1, with 7 nucleotides matching TRBD1. CDR1 and CDR2 (germline): LGHNT, FRNRAP. The CDR3 is made up of 15 amino acids. J lost 0 bases, V lost 8 bases, and 7 bases had no gene match. CDR3 DNA, as far as it was read: TGTGCTAGTCGTCTACCAGGGGGCTCCTACAATGAG. It translates to CASRLPGGSYNE. The entire CDR3 reads CASRLPGGSYNEQFF.

Worth noting for this clone: The CDR3 goes on 3 residues after the read ends, and that part is filled in from the germline J gene. The chain combines TRBV18 with TRBJ1-2; unclear D gene. Germline values: CDR1 KGHSH, CDR2 LQKENI. The CDR3 runs 17 residues. The covered CDR3 bases are TGTGCCAGCTCACCACCGAGTTTAGCGGGAGGGTTGGACGAC. It codes for CASSPPSLAGGLDD. The full CDR3 reads CASSPPSLAGGLDDYTF.